This T cell receptor (beta chain) was obtained from a study of shared clonotypes between healthy human individuals. Study-wide findings and caveats: Naive subsets usually exceeded memory subsets in estimated richness.

Deep-level assay runs were performed. In the source study's methods: There were no quality scores in the junction-only immunoSEQ sequences, so filtering differed. Repertoires were generated with immunoSEQ multiplex PCR, while TCRdb's copy carries only in-frame clones and drops some. V and J calls and clone size are as listed in that table; D and trimming were resolved from the DNA. The sample contains roughly 640,000 clones, approximately 97% of which appear only once. Free of recent acute infections or vaccinations, the donors were healthy HIV-negative adults. As to this clone: As yet, its antigen is unknown.

The CDR3 runs to 16 residues. Per the germline V gene, CDR1 is LNHDA and CDR2 is SQIVND (reference sequence). Trimming cost V 7 bases and J 6 bases; bases outside gene matches: 16. The chain couples TRBV19 to TRBJ1-2; 8 bases fit TRBD1. Sequenced input: naive CD4+ T cells sorted from blood. Subset: CD45RA+ positively selected. This TCR derives from a woman between 25 and 40 years old in good health. CDR3: CASTKISTGDGDGYTF. DNA of the CDR3: TGTGCCAGTACCAAAATATCGACAGGGGACGGCGATGGCTACACCTTC.